This is a list of T cell receptor beta chains from one sample in a study of cytomegalovirus exposure and HLA in healthy donors. Assay used: immunoSEQ multiplex PCR; TCRdb lists only in-frame clones, some missing. The sample carries roughly 160,000 clones, more than 70% recorded once. Material: PBMCs. The receptors were gathered from a boy younger than 10 in good health and CMV-seronegative. Each CDR3 is given with its conserved first and last residue. A D gene is named only where the DNA matches it firmly. Part of the rows lack a size; the others show once, few, many or a class for expanded clones.

v_gene: TRBV18
j_gene: TRBJ1-5
abundance: .
d_gene: .
CDR3aa: CASSLEGRGQPQHF
CDR3nt: TGTGCCAGCTCTTTGGAGGGTCGGGGGCAGCCCCAGCATTTT

v_gene: TRBV11-2
j_gene: TRBJ2-7
abundance: .
d_gene: .
CDR3aa: CASSLIPSSYEQYF
CDR3nt: TGTGCCAGCAGCTTAATTCCTAGCTCCTACGAGCAGTACTTC

v_gene: TRBV5-1
j_gene: TRBJ2-7
abundance: .
d_gene: TRBD2
CDR3aa: CASSSSTSGPSYEQYF
CDR3nt: TGCGCCAGCAGCAGCTCTACTAGCGGTCCCTCCTACGAGCAGTACTTC

v_gene: TRBV7-7
j_gene: TRBJ2-5
abundance: .
d_gene: .
CDR3aa: CASSLEMTGAREDTQYF
CDR3nt: TGTGCCAGCAGCTTAGAAATGACAGGGGCCCGGGAGGATACCCAGTACTTC

v_gene: TRBV6-1
j_gene: TRBJ2-3
abundance: .
d_gene: .
CDR3aa: CASSLEPLTDTQYF
CDR3nt: TGTGCCAGTTCACTAGAACCGCTCACAGATACGCAGTATTTT

v_gene: TRBV19
j_gene: TRBJ2-3
abundance: .
d_gene: .
CDR3aa: CASSMGGGGTDTQYF
CDR3nt: TGTGCCAGTAGTATGGGGGGAGGAGGCACAGATACGCAGTATTTT

v_gene: TRBV4-1
j_gene: TRBJ2-2
abundance: few
d_gene: .
CDR3aa: CASSQADVAGLRRPNTGELFF
CDR3nt: TGCGCCAGCAGCCAAGCTGACGTCGCGGGGTTGCGTAGGCCGAACACCGGGGAGCTGTTTTTT

v_gene: TRBV4-1
j_gene: TRBJ1-2
abundance: .
d_gene: TRBD1
CDR3aa: CASSQGTGGYYGYTF
CDR3nt: TGCGCCAGCAGCCAAGGGACAGGGGGCTACTATGGCTACACCTTC

v_gene: TRBV15
j_gene: TRBJ2-7
abundance: .
d_gene: TRBD1
CDR3aa: CATSGERTGGPYEQYF
CDR3nt: TGTGCCACCAGCGGAGAGAGGACAGGGGGTCCCTACGAGCAGTACTTC

v_gene: TRBV9
j_gene: TRBJ2-1
abundance: .
d_gene: TRBD2
CDR3aa: CASSDGTSGNNEQFF
CDR3nt: TGTGCCAGCAGCGACGGGACTAGCGGGAACAATGAGCAGTTCTTC

v_gene: TRBV6-5
j_gene: TRBJ2-1
abundance: .
d_gene: .
CDR3aa: CAAAAGRLPYNEQFF
CDR3nt: TGTGCCGCGGCCGCGGGCCGCCTCCCCTACAATGAGCAGTTCTTC

v_gene: TRBV11-2
j_gene: TRBJ2-3
abundance: .
d_gene: TRBD2
CDR3aa: CASSLVAGARTDTQYF
CDR3nt: TGTGCCAGCAGCTTAGTCGCGGGAGCCCGCACAGATACGCAGTATTTT

v_gene: TRBV14
j_gene: TRBJ2-7
abundance: .
d_gene: TRBD2
CDR3aa: CASSQATPGLVKEQYF
CDR3nt: TGTGCCAGCAGCCAAGCTACCCCGGGACTAGTTAAAGAGCAGTACTTC

v_gene: TRBV7-9
j_gene: TRBJ1-5
abundance: .
d_gene: .
CDR3aa: CASSSDVQGRQPQHF
CDR3nt: TGTGCCAGCAGCTCAGACGTACAGGGCCGTCAGCCCCAGCATTTT

v_gene: TRBV15
j_gene: TRBJ2-3
abundance: .
d_gene: .
CDR3aa: CATSRGGGTDTQYF
CDR3nt: TGTGCCACCAGCAGAGGGGGGGGCACAGATACGCAGTATTTT

v_gene: TRBV30
j_gene: TRBJ1-1
abundance: .
d_gene: .
CDR3aa: CAWSAEVNTEAFF
CDR3nt: TGTGCCTGGAGTGCTGAGGTGAACACTGAAGCTTTCTTT

v_gene: TRBV4-1
j_gene: TRBJ2-1
abundance: .
d_gene: TRBD2
CDR3aa: CASSQRLAGGVNEQFF
CDR3nt: TGCGCCAGCAGCCAGAGGCTAGCGGGAGGGGTCAATGAGCAGTTCTTC